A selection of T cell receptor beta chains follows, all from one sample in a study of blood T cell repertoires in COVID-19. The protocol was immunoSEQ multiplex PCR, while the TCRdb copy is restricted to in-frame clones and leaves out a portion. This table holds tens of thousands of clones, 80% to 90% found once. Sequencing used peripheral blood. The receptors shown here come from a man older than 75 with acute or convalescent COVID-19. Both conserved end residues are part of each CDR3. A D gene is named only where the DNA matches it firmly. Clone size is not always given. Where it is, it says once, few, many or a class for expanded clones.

TGTGCCAGCAGCTTAGGCTTAGCGGTCGAGACCCAGTACTTC	CASSLGLAVETQYF	TRBV7-2	TRBJ2-5	.	.
TGTGCTAGTGGTTTTTTGTCAAATGAGCAGTTCTTC	CASGFLSNEQFF	TRBV12-5	TRBJ2-1	.	.
TGTGCCAGCTCACCCGGGGATGGGAACACTGAAGCTTTCTTT	CASSPGDGNTEAFF	TRBV18	TRBJ1-1	.	.
TGTGCCAGCAGTCGGTCCGGGACAGGGGGCCTTAACTATGGCTACACCTTC	CASSRSGTGGLNYGYTF	TRBV7-2	TRBJ1-2	once	TRBD1
TGTGCCAGCAGTTCCTCCGGGACAGGGGGCTGGCGGGAGACCCAGTACTTC	CASSSSGTGGWRETQYF	TRBV13	TRBJ2-5	once	TRBD1
TGTGCCACCAGTGATCCCTCTGTAAGGGCCATAAGGGGGGAGACCCAGTACTTC	CATSDPSVRAIRGETQYF	TRBV24-1	TRBJ2-5	.	.
TGTGCCAGCAGCCAAGGGACAGGGGGCTACAATGAGCAGTTCTTC	CASSQGTGGYNEQFF	TRBV3-1/TRBV3-2	TRBJ2-1	.	TRBD1
TGTGCCAGCAGTGAAGACAGGAACACTGAAGCTTTCTTT	CASSEDRNTEAFF	TRBV2	TRBJ1-1	.	.
TGTGCCAGTTCCGGGGATTCCTACGAGCAGTACTTC	CASSGDSYEQYF	TRBV18	TRBJ2-7	.	.
TGTGCCAGTAGTGTGACTGTAAATCAGCCCCAGCATTTT	CASSVTVNQPQHF	TRBV19	TRBJ1-5	.	.
TGTGCCAGCAGCTCGGACTTCTTCTCCTACAATGAGCAGTTCTTC	CASSSDFFSYNEQFF	TRBV5-4	TRBJ2-1	.	.
TGTGCCATCAGTGAGCCGACAGGGTACAATGAGCAGTTCTTC	CAISEPTGYNEQFF	TRBV10-3	TRBJ2-1	.	TRBD1
TGTGCCAGCAGCTCAGAAATGACCGGGGAGCTGTTTTTT	CASSSEMTGELFF	TRBV11-1	TRBJ2-2	.	.
TGCGCCAGCAGCCTCCTACAGGGAAATACTGAAGCTTTCTTT	CASSLLQGNTEAFF	TRBV5-1	TRBJ1-1	.	.
TGTGCCAGCAGCTCGCAACCAGGTGAAGCTTTCTTT	CASSSQPGEAFF	TRBV5-6	TRBJ1-1	.	.
TGCAGCGTTCGGTCGGGGGCTGAAGCTTTCTTT	CSVRSGAEAFF	TRBV29-1	TRBJ1-1	.	.
TGTGCCAGCAGCCTTAACAGAAACACCGGGGAGCTGTTTTTT	CASSLNRNTGELFF	TRBV11-2	TRBJ2-2	.	.
TGTGCCAGCTCTCCCCAGCGGACGAGCTACGAGCAGTACTTC	CASSPQRTSYEQYF	TRBV6-6	TRBJ2-7	few	.
TGCAGTGCTAGTCCGGGGGGGGACTATGGCTACACCTTC	CSASPGGDYGYTF	TRBV20-1	TRBJ1-2	.	.
TGCGCCAGCAGCTTGGCGGGAGGGCCTTACGAGCAGTACTTC	CASSLAGGPYEQYF	TRBV5-1	TRBJ2-7	.	TRBD2
TGTGCCAGCAGCGTAGCTAGCGTGGGGGGGAATGAGCAGTTCTTC	CASSVASVGGNEQFF	TRBV9	TRBJ2-1	.	TRBD2
TGTGCCAGCAGCAGCACAGGGGCTAATTCACCCCTCCACTTT	CASSSTGANSPLHF	TRBV7-9	TRBJ1-6	.	TRBD1
TGTGCCAGCAGGGTACTAGCCTCCTACGAGCAGTACTTC	CASRVLASYEQYF	TRBV2	TRBJ2-7	.	.
TGTGCCAGCAGCTTCCTAGGGGAAAGGATGGCCGGGGAGCTGTTTTTT	CASSFLGERMAGELFF	TRBV5-6	TRBJ2-2	.	.
TGTGCTAGTGGTAAGGACAGGGGTGGCTACACCTTC	CASGKDRGGYTF	TRBV12-5	TRBJ1-2	.	TRBD1
TGTGCCATCAGTGAAGCACAGCGGGAGCAAGAGACCCAGTACTTC	CAISEAQREQETQYF	TRBV10-3	TRBJ2-5	.	TRBD2